The entry that follows covers one T cell receptor (beta chain) sequence. This entry belongs to a study of shared clonotypes between healthy human individuals. Some clones are missing from TCRdb's copy, which holds only in-frame ones; the method was immunoSEQ multiplex PCR. Here the sample spans 500,000 to 550,000 clones, 95% to 97% being singletons. Germline-derived CDR1 and CDR2 are MDHEN and SYDVKM. The CDR3 runs 16 residues. J lost 5 bases, V lost 4 bases, and 7 bases had no gene match. This receptor was obtained from a woman aged 30 to 39 in good health. Sequencing input: naive CD4+ T cells sorted from blood. Subset here: CD45RA+ positively selected. The chain links TRBV28 to TRBJ2-1, with 11 bases that match TRBD2. The CDR3 nucleotides read TGTGCCAGCAGTTCTCCGACTAGCGGGAAAGACAATGAGCAGTTCTTC. Translating it yields CASSSPTSGKDNEQFF.